A selection of T cell receptor beta chains follows, all from one sample in a study of identical twins. Using its own MiXCR run on the 5' RACE reads, TCRdb lists one record per CDR3 protein. Of about 250,000 distinct CDR3 sequences listed, around 7.6% were seen once; the top ten hold around 5%. The same sample was also studied in work on yellow fever vaccine responses in identical twins.

The sequencing sample was made of CD8+ T cells sorted from blood. All receptors come from a woman aged 18-29 years in good health. CDR3s include the opening cysteine and the closing phenylalanine or tryptophan. Fields, in order: J gene, D gene, CDR3 length, clone size, V gene, CDR3 protein, CDR3 DNA. The D gene is left open where the match is weak. Rows may omit the clone size; those that give it use once, few, many or a size class.

TRBJ2-7,TRBD1,15,few,TRBV7-9,CASSSGGQGTYEQYF,TGTGCCAGCAGCTCCGGGGGACAGGGGACGTACGAGCAGTACTTC
TRBJ2-1,.,16,many,TRBV7-9,CASSGPSGSSYNEQFF,TGTGCCAGCAGCGGACCGAGCGGAAGCTCCTACAATGAGCAGTTCTTC
TRBJ2-3,TRBD1,15,.,TRBV28,CASSPGTESTDTQYF,TGTGCCAGCAGTCCCGGGACAGAGAGCACAGATACGCAGTATTTT
TRBJ1-2,TRBD1,16,.,TRBV10-3,CATENPGTGISYGYTF,TGTGCCACCGAAAACCCCGGGACAGGGATTAGCTATGGCTACACCTTC
TRBJ1-2,.,14,few,TRBV20-1,CSARVEDPDYGYTF,TGCAGTGCTAGAGTGGAAGATCCGGACTATGGCTACACCTTC
TRBJ2-5,TRBD2,13,few,TRBV25-1,CASTWGGRETQYF,TGTGCCAGCACCTGGGGGGGTCGAGAGACCCAGTACTTC
TRBJ2-2,.,15,.,TRBV12-3/TRBV12-4,CASSRQAWASGELFF,TGTGCCAGCAGCCGACAAGCTTGGGCGTCAGGGGAGCTGTTTTTT
TRBJ2-3,TRBD2,18,.,TRBV27,CASSVLGTSGRHTDTLYF,TGTGCCAGCAGCGTGCTAGGGACTAGCGGGAGACACACAGATACGCTGTATTTT
TRBJ2-1,.,17,.,TRBV3-1,CASSQELADFVNNEQFF,TGTGCCAGCAGCCAAGAGCTCGCCGACTTTGTTAACAATGAGCAGTTCTTC
TRBJ2-3,.,18,.,TRBV11-1,CASSRRPGTGETTDTQYF,TGTGCCAGCAGCCGCCGCCCTGGTACGGGAGAAACCACAGATACGCAGTATTTT
TRBJ1-4,.,14,many,TRBV5-1,CASSSTLGNEKLFF,TGCGCCAGCAGCTCCACGTTGGGCAATGAAAAACTGTTTTTT
TRBJ2-1,.,14,.,TRBV12-3/TRBV12-4,CASTHQNRDNEQFF,TGTGCCAGCACCCACCAGAACAGAGACAATGAGCAGTTCTTC
TRBJ2-2,.,16,.,TRBV12-3/TRBV12-4,CASSLWGGRNTGELFF,TGTGCCAGCAGTTTATGGGGGGGGCGGAACACCGGGGAGCTGTTTTTT
TRBJ2-1,TRBD2,17,many,TRBV7-9,CASSLVASGISYNEQFF,TGTGCCAGCAGCTTAGTAGCTAGCGGGATCTCCTACAATGAGCAGTTCTTC
TRBJ2-7,.,14,few,TRBV20-1,CSARDLASPYEQYF,TGCAGTGCTAGAGATCTAGCGTCGCCCTACGAGCAGTACTTC
TRBJ1-2,TRBD1,16,.,TRBV15,CATSSTEQGAYSGYTF,TGTGCCACCAGTTCGACCGAACAGGGGGCGTATAGTGGCTACACCTTC
TRBJ2-2,.,14,once,TRBV11-3,CASSLVMNTGELFF,TGTGCCAGCAGCTTAGTTATGAACACCGGGGAGCTGTTTTTT
TRBJ1-2,.,13,.,TRBV7-9,CASYGGGNYGYTF,TGTGCCAGCTACGGCGGGGGGAACTATGGCTACACCTTC
TRBJ1-2,.,10,few,TRBV29-1,CSVEDYGYTF,TGCAGCGTTGAAGACTATGGCTACACCTTC
TRBJ2-1,TRBD2,15,many,TRBV28,CASSLVASGSNEQFF,TGTGCCAGCAGTTTAGTGGCTAGCGGGAGTAATGAGCAGTTCTTC
TRBJ2-5,.,16,few,TRBV7-9,CASSFLLDGPRETQYF,TGTGCCAGCAGCTTTCTGCTAGATGGCCCAAGAGAGACCCAGTACTTC
TRBJ2-7,TRBD2,15,.,TRBV4-1,CASSLTSGEWYEQYF,TGCGCCAGCAGCCTAACTAGCGGGGAGTGGTACGAGCAGTACTTC
TRBJ1-2,TRBD1,17,.,TRBV27,CASAGGGQGAPRYGYTF,TGTGCCAGCGCCGGGGGGGGACAGGGGGCTCCTCGGTATGGCTACACCTTC
TRBJ2-1,TRBD2,16,few,TRBV7-9,CASSKLPGLVGYEQFF,TGTGCCAGCAGCAAACTCCCCGGACTAGTTGGATATGAGCAGTTCTTC
TRBJ2-7,.,13,.,TRBV12-3/TRBV12-4,CASSPESWDEQYF,TGTGCCAGCAGCCCTGAGAGCTGGGACGAGCAGTACTTC
TRBJ2-1,TRBD2,14,.,TRBV20-1,CSVQREAGGNEQFF,TGCAGTGTCCAAAGGGAAGCGGGAGGCAATGAGCAGTTCTTC
TRBJ2-1,.,15,few,TRBV7-9,CASSFSGNGMNEQFF,TGTGCCAGCAGCTTTAGCGGAAATGGGATGAATGAGCAGTTCTTC
TRBJ2-3,.,17,.,TRBV27,CASSLFPPGQLTDTQYF,TGTGCCAGCAGTTTATTCCCCCCGGGGCAGTTGACAGATACGCAGTATTTT
TRBJ2-7,TRBD2,16,many,TRBV29-1,CSVMGASGSLPYEQYF,TGCAGCGTGATGGGGGCTAGCGGGAGTTTACCCTACGAGCAGTACTTC
TRBJ2-7,.,15,.,TRBV24-1,CATESGTTGSYEQYF,TGTGCCACCGAGTCCGGGACAACAGGGTCCTACGAGCAGTACTTC
TRBJ2-1,.,15,.,TRBV6-4,CASSEDDFRSGEQFF,TGTGCCAGCAGTGAAGATGACTTTCGGTCGGGTGAGCAGTTCTTC
TRBJ2-5,.,14,many,TRBV3-1,CASSQGASQETQYF,TGTGCCAGCAGCCAAGGAGCCAGCCAAGAGACCCAGTACTTC
TRBJ2-5,TRBD1,12,.,TRBV2,CASYDRAETQYF,TGTGCCAGCTACGACAGGGCAGAGACCCAGTACTTC
TRBJ2-1,.,11,many,TRBV12-3/TRBV12-4,CATRTADRQFF,TGTGCCACCAGAACTGCAGATCGGCAGTTCTTC
TRBJ2-5,.,15,few,TRBV5-5,CASSKDSILQETQYF,TGTGCCAGCAGCAAAGACAGTATTCTTCAAGAGACCCAGTACTTC
TRBJ2-7,TRBD2,13,few,TRBV2,CATYGGVGYEQYF,TGTGCCACCTACGGGGGGGTAGGCTACGAGCAGTACTTC
TRBJ2-1,TRBD2,13,few,TRBV29-1,CSVVSGEHNEQFF,TGCAGCGTTGTTAGCGGGGAGCACAATGAGCAGTTCTTC
TRBJ2-7,TRBD1,15,.,TRBV27,CASSLSPDRVYEQYF,TGTGCCAGCAGTTTATCCCCCGACAGGGTGTACGAGCAGTACTTC
TRBJ2-2,.,14,many,TRBV6-1,CASSEADPTGELFF,TGTGCCAGCAGTGAGGCGGATCCTACCGGGGAGCTGTTTTTT
TRBJ2-5,.,13,many,TRBV12-3/TRBV12-4,CASTWTDQETQYF,TGTGCCAGCACCTGGACGGACCAAGAGACCCAGTACTTC
TRBJ2-2,.,15,.,TRBV9,CASSTRWEETGELFF,TGTGCCAGCAGCACGAGGTGGGAGGAGACCGGGGAGCTGTTTTTT
TRBJ2-3,.,16,many,TRBV27,CASSTGGPRWTDTQYF,TGTGCCAGCAGTACGGGTGGGCCTCGATGGACAGATACGCAGTATTTT